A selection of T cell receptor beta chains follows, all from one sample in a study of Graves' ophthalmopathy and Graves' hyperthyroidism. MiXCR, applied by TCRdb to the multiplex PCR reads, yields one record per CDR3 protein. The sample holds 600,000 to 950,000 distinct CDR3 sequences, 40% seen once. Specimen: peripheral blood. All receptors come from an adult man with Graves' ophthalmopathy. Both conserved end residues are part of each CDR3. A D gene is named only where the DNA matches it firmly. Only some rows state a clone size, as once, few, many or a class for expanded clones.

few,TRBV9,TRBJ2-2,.,TGTGCCAGCAGCGTAGATGAGGGCCGGTACACCGGGGAGCTGTTTTTT,CASSVDEGRYTGELFF
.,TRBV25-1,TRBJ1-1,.,TGTGCCAGCAGTGATAGTGCCGGGGAGCTGGGAGCTTTCTTT,CASSDSAGELGAFF
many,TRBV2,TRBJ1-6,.,TGTGCCAGCAGTGTTCTTAGGTTCGATTCACCCCTCCACTTT,CASSVLRFDSPLHF
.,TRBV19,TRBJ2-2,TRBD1,TGTGCCAGTACAGTCCGGGACAGGGCGAACACCGGGGAGCTGTTTTTT,CASTVRDRANTGELFF
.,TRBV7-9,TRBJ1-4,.,TGTGCCAGCAGCTCCCGACAGGACCATCTTGAAAAACTGTTTTTT,CASSSRQDHLEKLFF
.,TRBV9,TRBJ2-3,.,TGTGCCAGCAGCGTCGGGGGCCTGACAGATACGCAGTATTTT,CASSVGGLTDTQYF
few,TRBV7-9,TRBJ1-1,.,TGTGCCAGCAGCTTTTGGGCAGGGAAGACTGAAGCTTTCTTT,CASSFWAGKTEAFF
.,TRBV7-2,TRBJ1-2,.,TGTGCCAGCAGCTTAACGTCGCAGGGTGGTGTGCGCTACACCTTC,CASSLTSQGGVRYTF
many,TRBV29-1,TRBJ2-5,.,TGCAGCGTTGAGAGGCAGGGACAAGAGACCCAGTACTTC,CSVERQGQETQYF
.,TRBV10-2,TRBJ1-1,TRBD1,TGTGCCAGCAGTTTAGGGACAGGCGACAGGGCTTTCTTT,CASSLGTGDRAFF
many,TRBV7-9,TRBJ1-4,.,TGTGCCAGCAGCTTAGATCGGGCAAAACTGTTTTTT,CASSLDRAKLFF
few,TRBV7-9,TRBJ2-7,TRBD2,TGTGCCAGCAGCCGCAGTAGCGGGAGCGGCGAGCAGTACTTC,CASSRSSGSGEQYF
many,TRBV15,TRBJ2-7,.,TGTGCCACCAGCAGAAGAAACTACGAGCAGTACTTC,CATSRRNYEQYF
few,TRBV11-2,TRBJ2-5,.,TGTGCCAGCAGCCGAGCGGTGACTCACGACGAAGAGACCCAGTACTTC,CASSRAVTHDEETQYF
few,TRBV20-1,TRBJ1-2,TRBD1,TGCAGTGCTGAATCGGGACAGGGAATGTTTGGCTACACCTTC,CSAESGQGMFGYTF
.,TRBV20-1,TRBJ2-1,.,TGCAGTGCTAGAGCTGAGGAGTTCTCCCACGAGCAGTTCTTC,CSARAEEFSHEQFF
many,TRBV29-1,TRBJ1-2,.,TGCAGCGTGTTGAAAAACTATGGCTACACCTTC,CSVLKNYGYTF
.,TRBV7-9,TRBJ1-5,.,TGTGCCAGCATGCGGGGGGGCAGCAATCAGCCCCAGCATTTT,CASMRGGSNQPQHF
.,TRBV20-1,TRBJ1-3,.,TGCAGTGCTAGCCAGGCAGGGGCTGGAAACACCATATATTTT,CSASQAGAGNTIYF
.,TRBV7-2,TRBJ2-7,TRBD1,TGTGCCAGCAGCTTGACAGGGGGCGTACATCTCCGAAGCTCCTACGAGCAGTACTTC,CASSLTGGVHLRSSYEQYF
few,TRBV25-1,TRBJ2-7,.,TGTGCCAGCAGTCCCCGACCATCGACAGGCAGGCCCTACGAGCAGTACTTC,CASSPRPSTGRPYEQYF
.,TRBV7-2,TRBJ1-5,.,TGCGCCAGCAGCTTTCGACAGGATAATCAGCCCCAGCATTTT,CASSFRQDNQPQHF
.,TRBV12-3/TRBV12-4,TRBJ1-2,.,TGTGCCAGCAGCTCCCTTTCGACCCAGGGTTTAAAAGATGGCTACACCTTC,CASSSLSTQGLKDGYTF
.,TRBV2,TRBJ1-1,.,TGTGCCAGCAGTGAAGGGGCAATGAACACTGAAGCTTTCTTT,CASSEGAMNTEAFF
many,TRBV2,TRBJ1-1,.,TGTGCCAGCAGTGAGAGGACCAACACTGAAGCTTTCTTT,CASSERTNTEAFF
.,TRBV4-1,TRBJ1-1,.,TGCGCCAGCAGGACCAGGGCCTCGAACACTGAAGCTTTCTTT,CASRTRASNTEAFF
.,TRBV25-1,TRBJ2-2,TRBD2,TGTGCCAGCAGTGGACTAGCGGGATGGACCGGGGAGCTGTTTTTT,CASSGLAGWTGELFF
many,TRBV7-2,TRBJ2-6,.,TGTGCCAGCAGCTTAGCGACTGGTGGCTCTGGGGCCAACGTCCTGACTTTC,CASSLATGGSGANVLTF
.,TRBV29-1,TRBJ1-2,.,TGCAGCGTTGAAAATGGGGGACACTATGGCTACACCTTC,CSVENGGHYGYTF
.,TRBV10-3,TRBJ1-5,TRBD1,TGTGCCATCAGTGAGTCGGGGACAGAGCCCCAGCATTTT,CAISESGTEPQHF
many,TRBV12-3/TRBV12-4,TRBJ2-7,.,TGTGCCAGCAGTTTTCGTGTTTCAGCCGACGAGCAGTACTTC,CASSFRVSADEQYF
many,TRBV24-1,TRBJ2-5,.,TGTGCCACCAGTGCCGTCGGAGAGACCCAGTACTTC,CATSAVGETQYF
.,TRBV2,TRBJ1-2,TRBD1,TGTCCCAGCAGTCTACGCGGGACAGCCTATGGCTACACCTTC,CPSSLRGTAYGYTF
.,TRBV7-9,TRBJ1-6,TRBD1,TGTGCCAGCAGCTTAGGCGCGGGACAGGGTAATTCACCCCTCCACTTT,CASSLGAGQGNSPLHF
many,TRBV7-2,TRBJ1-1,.,TGTGCCAGCAGCTCTACAGGTTTGACGAACACTGAAGCTTTCTTT,CASSSTGLTNTEAFF
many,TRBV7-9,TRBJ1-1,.,TGTGCCAGCAGTCGAATATCGGGTCCTGAAGCTTTCTTT,CASSRISGPEAFF
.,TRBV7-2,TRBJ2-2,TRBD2,TGTGCCAGCAGCTTAGCGTCGCTAGCGGGAGATGGCACCGGGGAGCTGTTTTTT,CASSLASLAGDGTGELFF
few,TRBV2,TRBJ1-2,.,TGTGCCAGCAGTTTAGGCAGGAGTCTTGGCTACACCTTC,CASSLGRSLGYTF
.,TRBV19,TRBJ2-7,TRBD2,TGTGCCAGCGAGGCGGGGGGAGGGGACTACGAGCAGTACTTC,CASEAGGGDYEQYF
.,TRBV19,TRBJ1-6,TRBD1,TGTGCCAGTAGTCCTCTACAGGGGAGCTCCTATAATTCACCCCTCCACTTT,CASSPLQGSSYNSPLHF
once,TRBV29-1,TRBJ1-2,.,TGCAGCTTACACCCAGCGGACTATGGCTACACCTTC,CSLHPADYGYTF
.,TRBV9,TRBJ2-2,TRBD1,TGTGCCAGCAGGGACAGGGACAAGAACACCGGGGAGCTGTTTTTT,CASRDRDKNTGELFF